The following is a TCR beta chain sequence with its context. TCRdb's copy holds only in-frame clones and misses some; the assay was immunoSEQ multiplex PCR. This sample yields tens of thousands of clones, of which about three quarters are seen a single time; around 21% belongs to the top ten. These data are taken from a study of blood T cell repertoires in COVID-19. Looking at the study overall: Spain, Italy and the United States supplied samples that represented acute and convalescent COVID-19. From T cells, B-cell-depleted T cells, or PBMCs came the material, which was cDNA or gDNA.

Seattle-derived patients entered the study during active infection and were followed longitudinally. This CDR3 comprises 13 residues. Germline CDR1 reads SGHRS; CDR2 reads YFSETQ. The V and J ends lost 5 bases and 8 bases, in that order; junction bases with no gene match: 4. The origin of this receptor is a man between 25 and 39 years old with COVID-19, enrolled during active disease. This chain joins TRBV5-1 and TRBJ1-6; 7 positions match TRBD1. The sequenced sample consisted of peripheral blood. The DNA of the CDR3 is TGCGCCAGCAGTCTTGGACAGGATTCACCCCTCCACTTT. Translation: CASSLGQDSPLHF.